The sequence of this T cell receptor (beta chain) was determined in a study of blood T cell repertoires in COVID-19. The overall study: Acute and convalescent COVID-19 samples came from the United States, Italy and Spain. Sources were T cells, B-cell-depleted T cells, or PBMCs; the material itself was cDNA or gDNA.

Authors' data handling: Using reference gene primer amplification, nucleated cell counts were estimated. Sequencing was performed with immunoSEQ multiplex PCR; in TCRdb, only in-frame clones are kept and a portion is missing. V and J calls and clone size follow that table, whereas D and trimming were derived from the DNA. The data hold 200,000 to 300,000 clones, with 70% to 90% observed a single time. The CDR3 runs 18 residues. V lost 5 bases and J lost 4; bases outside the gene matches: 13. Germline V CDR1 and CDR2: LNHDA, SQIVND (reference sequence). The sequenced sample was peripheral blood. J is TRBJ1-5 and V is TRBV19; 11 bases match TRBD1. The source of this sequence is a man younger than 40 with active or convalescent COVID-19. The CDR3 DNA sequence: TGTGCCAGTAGTTTAGTGGACAGGGGGCTCATAGGTAATCAGCCCCAGCATTTT. This sequence encodes CASSLVDRGLIGNQPQHF.